The 3 T cell receptor beta chains reported below all come from one sample, sequenced in a study of cytomegalovirus exposure and HLA in healthy donors. PCR involved 60 Vbeta and 13 Jbeta primers. Here immunoSEQ multiplex PCR was the method, and the copy in TCRdb shows in-frame clones only, minus some. Found here are under 300,000 clones, approximately 84% of them singletons; the top ten hold about 2%. Sample: PBMCs. The receptors stem from a woman between 40 and 50 years old in good health and CMV-seropositive.

This rearrangement joins TRBV19 to TRBJ2-7; D call uncertain. CDR3 size: 13 residues. The germline V gene encodes CDR1 LNHDA and CDR2 SQIVND (reference sequence). With 5 bases removed from V and 4 bases from J, the gap between germline ends came to 12 bases. CDR3 residues: CASSSTPKYEQYF. The CDR3, as DNA: TGTGCCAGTAGTTCCACTCCCAAATACGAGCAGTACTTC.

V is TRBV27 and J is TRBJ2-1; 11 bases fit TRBD2. Germline lookup yields CDR1 MNHEY and CDR2 SMNVEV (reference sequence). The CDR3 has 21 residues. V shed 6 bases, J shed 0 bases, and the junction held 19 bases outside the gene matches. CDR3 nucleotide sequence: TGTGCCAGCAGAAGAACGATCAATTCGCTAGCGGGAGGTTCCTCCTACAATGAGCAGTTCTTC. Protein product: CASRRTINSLAGGSSYNEQFF.

V gene TRBV7-9 combines with J gene TRBJ1-1, with D possibly TRBD1 on 5 matching bases. Trimming shortened V by 1 base and J by 1 base, and 10 bases separated the two germline ends. The CDR3 consists of 15 residues. Germline V lookup: CDR1 SEHNR, CDR2 FQNEAQ (reference sequence). As DNA, the CDR3 is TGTGCCAGCAGCTTAGATGGGGGGGAGAACACTGAAGCTTTCTTT. It codes for CASSLDGGENTEAFF.